This T cell receptor beta chain was observed in a study of T cell responses to AZD1222 COVID-19 vaccine. This clone was recorded once. Its antigen is still unknown. Regarding the study as a whole: An increase in Spike-specific TCR breadth and depth was observed after two AZD1222 doses. Epitopes outside B.1.351 and B.1.1.7 mutated regions reportedly drew nearly half of spike TCRs.

Germline V CDR1 and CDR2: LNHDA, SQIVND (reference sequence). V was pared by 1 base and J by 2 bases, with 6 bases of the junction left unmatched. There are 17 residues in the CDR3. The data were produced by immunoSEQ multiplex PCR, yet TCRdb's version contains in-frame clones alone and is incomplete. The sample consists of some 200,000 clones, roughly 90% of them appearing once. This TCR came from an adult who received the AZD1222 COVID-19 vaccine. The source material was peripheral blood, sampled 28 days after the second AZD1222 dose. This sequence joins TRBV19 and TRBJ1-5; TRBD1 matches at 9 bases. CDR3 amino acids: CASSIAQGAFRNQPQHF. The CDR3 DNA is TGTGCCAGTAGTATAGCACAGGGGGCGTTTCGCAATCAGCCCCAGCATTTT. The complete variable domain, with remaining parts taken from reference TRBV19 and TRBJ1-5, reads DGGITQSPKYLFRKEGQNVTLSCEQNLNHDAMYWYRQDPGQGLRLIYYSQIVNDFQKGDIAEGYSVSREKKESFPLTVTSAQKNPTAFYLCASSIAQGAFRNQPQHFGDGTRLSIL.